The rows below give T cell receptor beta chains drawn from one sample of a study of cytomegalovirus exposure and HLA in healthy donors. Data came from immunoSEQ multiplex PCR; TCRdb stores just in-frame clones and leaves some out. This sample's table reports about 67,000 clones. Sequenced input: PBMCs. These receptors originate from a young man in good health and CMV-seropositive. Both conserved end residues are part of each CDR3. The order of the fields is D gene, V gene, J gene, CDR3 protein, CDR3 DNA. A D gene is named only where the DNA matches it firmly.

D gene: TRBD1
V gene: TRBV9
J gene: TRBJ1-1
CDR3 protein: CASSPRTGMVITEAFF
CDR3 DNA: TGTGCCAGCAGCCCCCGGACAGGGATGGTGATCACTGAAGCTTTCTTT

D gene: .
V gene: TRBV29-1
J gene: TRBJ1-2
CDR3 protein: CSVGRAGYTF
CDR3 DNA: TGCAGCGTTGGCAGGGCTGGCTACACCTTC

D gene: .
V gene: TRBV5-4
J gene: TRBJ1-1
CDR3 protein: CASSLGQSNTEAFF
CDR3 DNA: TGTGCCAGCAGCTTGGGACAGTCGAACACTGAAGCTTTCTTT

D gene: .
V gene: TRBV7-8
J gene: TRBJ2-3
CDR3 protein: CASSLAGGALTDTQYF
CDR3 DNA: TGTGCCAGCAGCTTAGCGGGGGGGGCCCTCACAGATACGCAGTATTTT

D gene: TRBD2
V gene: TRBV19
J gene: TRBJ2-1
CDR3 protein: CASSRGSLDNEQFF
CDR3 DNA: TGTGCCAGTAGTCGCGGGAGTTTAGACAATGAGCAGTTCTTC

D gene: .
V gene: TRBV5-1
J gene: TRBJ2-1
CDR3 protein: CASSLQGQGAWREQFF
CDR3 DNA: TGCGCCAGCAGCTTGCAGGGCCAGGGTGCGTGGAGAGAGCAGTTCTTC

D gene: .
V gene: TRBV6-1
J gene: TRBJ2-7
CDR3 protein: CASSLLDEQYF
CDR3 DNA: TGTGCCAGCAGCCTCCTCGACGAGCAGTACTTC

D gene: TRBD2
V gene: TRBV4-2
J gene: TRBJ2-5
CDR3 protein: CASSQDQRGGGETQYF
CDR3 DNA: TGTGCCAGCAGCCAAGATCAGCGGGGGGGCGGTGAGACCCAGTACTTC

D gene: TRBD2
V gene: TRBV5-5
J gene: TRBJ2-1
CDR3 protein: CASSFGGSSYNEQFF
CDR3 DNA: TGTGCCAGCAGCTTCGGGGGGAGCTCCTACAATGAGCAGTTCTTC

D gene: .
V gene: TRBV19
J gene: TRBJ1-1
CDR3 protein: CASTGSGALNTEAFF
CDR3 DNA: TGTGCCAGTACGGGGAGCGGGGCCCTGAACACTGAAGCTTTCTTT

D gene: TRBD2
V gene: TRBV30
J gene: TRBJ2-1
CDR3 protein: CAWSGLAGPNEQFF
CDR3 DNA: TGTGCCTGGAGTGGACTAGCGGGACCCAATGAGCAGTTCTTC

D gene: .
V gene: TRBV13
J gene: TRBJ2-7
CDR3 protein: CASSWSGEQYF
CDR3 DNA: TGTGCCAGCAGCTGGTCAGGGGAGCAGTACTTC

D gene: .
V gene: TRBV9
J gene: TRBJ1-2
CDR3 protein: CASSVGFEREDYGYTF
CDR3 DNA: TGTGCCAGCAGCGTAGGCTTCGAGAGGGAAGACTATGGCTACACCTTC

D gene: TRBD1
V gene: TRBV14
J gene: TRBJ2-1
CDR3 protein: CASSQGWRQGHPPTNEQFF
CDR3 DNA: TGTGCCAGCAGCCAAGGTTGGAGACAGGGTCATCCACCCACCAATGAGCAGTTCTTC